This record covers a single TCR beta chain. The record originates from a study of T cell changes during pregnancy in multiple sclerosis. Germline V gene data show CDR1 as WNHNN and CDR2 as SYGVQD (reference sequence). This CDR3 spans 15 amino acids. The J segment lost 2 bases and the V segment lost 8 bases, leaving 10 bases of the junction unmatched. TCRdb's table, derived via immunoSEQ multiplex PCR, lists solely in-frame clones and lacks some. Of more than 55,000 clones listed, roughly nine tenths are singletons. The rearrangement joins TRBV10-1 to TRBJ2-3, with 7 bases aligning to TRBD2. This TCR derives from a female donor with multiple sclerosis, enrolled in a pregnancy study. The sample was CD4+ T cells from peripheral blood mononuclear cells, taken in the third trimester of pregnancy. The CDR3 sequence: CASGETSLVTDTQYF. CDR3 DNA: TGCGCCAGCGGGGAGACTAGCTTGGTCACAGATACGCAGTATTTT.